The 20 T cell receptor beta chains below were found in one sample sequenced in a study of T cell repertoires in ileal Crohn's disease. TCRdb keeps only in-frame clones here, not all; method: immunoSEQ multiplex PCR. The table shows over 25,000 clones, with roughly 78% occurring only once. Sequenced material: ileal tissue. Receptor source: an adult with Crohn's disease.

A word on this clone: This sample includes further DNA sequences coding for the same CDR3. V usage is TRBV9 and J usage is TRBJ2-6, with D hard to call. Germline lookup yields CDR1 SGDLS and CDR2 YYNGEE. V was cut by 0 bases and J by 0 bases, with 7 bases left in between. This CDR3 contains 16 residues. CDR3 amino acids: CASSVASGSGANVLTF. The DNA for the CDR3 is TGTGCCAGCAGCGTAGCGTCGGGCTCTGGGGCCAACGTCCTGACTTTC.

The chain joins TRBV2 to TRBJ2-5, with 7 bases lining up with TRBD2. This CDR3 contains 19 residues. V dropped 7 bases and J dropped 0; count of bases not matched to a gene: 20. Germline values: CDR1 SNHLY, CDR2 FYNNEI. The CDR3 region is CASTFQRDPKVGNQETQYF. The CDR3, as DNA: TGTGCCAGCACGTTCCAGCGGGACCCCAAGGTGGGGAACCAAGAGACCCAGTACTTC.

The chain employs TRBV27 and TRBJ2-7, with D maybe TRBD2 (6 bases). Per germline, CDR1 MNHEY and CDR2 SMNVEV (reference sequence). Deletions cut 6 bases from V and 6 bases from J, with 21 bases between. The length of the CDR3 is 15 residues. The CDR3 nucleotides read TGTGCCAGCAGAGCCCGCCCGGGACTGCACCCCGAGCAGTACTTC. Protein product: CASRARPGLHPEQYF.

This rearrangement joins TRBV7-6 to TRBJ2-1, with D maybe TRBD1 (5 bases). The length of the CDR3 is 15 residues. The germline V gene encodes CDR1 SGHVS and CDR2 FNYEAQ. Trimming cost V 1 base and J 4 bases, with 11 bases left between them. DNA for the CDR3: TGTGCCAGCAGCTTAGGACCGACAGAATACAATGAGCAGTTCTTC. Translation gives CASSLGPTEYNEQFF. The full variable domain, its missing parts supplied by reference TRBV7-6 and TRBJ2-1, is GAGVSQSPRYKVTKRGQDVALRCDPISGHVSLYWYRQALGQGPEFLTYFNYEAQQDKSGLPNDRFSAERPEGSISTLTIQRTEQRDSAMYRCASSLGPTEYNEQFFGPGTRLTVL.

The V call is TRBV7-6, the J call TRBJ2-3, with TRBD2 as a possible D gene (5 bases). Germline loops: CDR1 SGHVS, CDR2 FNYEAQ. The CDR3 spans 15 residues. V gave up 2 bases and J gave up 2 bases, with 11 bases separating them. In DNA form, the CDR3 reads TGTGCCAGCAGCTTAAATATCGGGGTCACAGATACGCAGTATTTT. It codes for CASSLNIGVTDTQYF. Full variable domain (rest looked up from reference TRBV7-6 and TRBJ2-3): GAGVSQSPRYKVTKRGQDVALRCDPISGHVSLYWYRQALGQGPEFLTYFNYEAQQDKSGLPNDRFSAERPEGSISTLTIQRTEQRDSAMYRCASSLNIGVTDTQYFGPGTRLTVL.

The J gene is TRBJ1-2, the V gene TRBV6-6; 7 bases align to TRBD1. CDR3 length: 13 residues. Trimming took 0 bases from V and 7 from J; bases not matched to a gene: 2. Germline V gene sequence: CDR1 MNHNY, CDR2 SVGAGI (reference sequence). The CDR3 here is CASSYSTGVGYTF. The CDR3, as DNA: TGTGCCAGCAGTTACTCAACAGGGGTTGGCTACACCTTC.

In this sample, this clone turned up a few times. The chain combines TRBV25-1 with TRBJ2-5; the match to TRBD2 covers 10 bases. J gave up 5 bases and V 4 bases, and 7 bases lay outside the gene matches. This CDR3 is 15 amino acids long. The germline gives CDR1 MGHDK, CDR2 SYGVNS. The CDR3 bases are TGTGCCAGCAGTGTTCCTAGCGGGGGCCGGGAGACCCAGTACTTC. Encoded protein: CASSVPSGGRETQYF. Supplemented by reference TRBV25-1 and TRBJ2-5, the full variable domain reads EADIYQTPRYLVIGTGKKITLECSQTMGHDKMYWYQQDPGMELHLIHYSYGVNSTEKGDLSSESTVSRIRTEHFPLTLESARPSHTSQYLCASSVPSGGRETQYFGPGTRLLVL.

The CDR3 spells CAIRGQGANTGELFF. In DNA form, the CDR3 reads TGTGCCATCAGAGGACAGGGGGCGAACACCGGGGAGCTGTTTTTT. The chain carries TRBV10-3 and TRBJ2-2; 10 bases are shared with TRBD1. Germline V lookup: CDR1 ENHRY, CDR2 SYGVKD. This CDR3 is 15 amino acids long. J gave up 0 bases and V 6 bases, and 1 base lay outside the gene matches.

The chain couples TRBV29-1 to TRBJ2-1, with 7 nucleotides matching TRBD2. V was pared by 6 bases and J by 7 bases, with 0 bases of the junction left unmatched. CDR1 SQVTM and CDR2 ANQGSEA come from the germline V gene. There are 10 residues in the CDR3. The CDR3 here is CSVGGNEQFF. CDR3 DNA sequence: TGCAGCGTCGGGGGGAATGAGCAGTTCTTC.

The chain uses TRBV9 and TRBJ1-3, with D uncertain. Germline V lookup: CDR1 SGDLS, CDR2 YYNGEE. V lost 5 bases to trimming and J lost 2 bases, with 5 bases between them. The CDR3 spans 12 residues. The CDR3 DNA sequence: TGTGCCAGCAGTGAGACTGGAAACACCATATATTTT. Translation gives CASSETGNTIYF.

The gene calls are TRBV7-9 and TRBJ2-5, with a possible D match to TRBD2 (5 bases). The tail of the sequence fits TRBJ2-7 better, so the J call may be wrong. The germline gives CDR1 SEHNR, CDR2 FQNEAQ (reference sequence). CDR3 length equals 14 residues. The CDR3 nucleotides read TGTGCCAGCAGCCCGGTTTCGGGGATCTACGAGCAGTACTTC. It yields the protein CASSPVSGIYEQYF.

The chain combines TRBV6-5 with TRBJ2-4; 10 bases fit TRBD1. J was trimmed by 7 bases and V by 10 bases; bases with no gene match: 10. The germline CDR1 and CDR2 sequences are MNHEY and SVGAGI. This CDR3 region has 14 residues. CDR3 in DNA: TGTGCCACCTCCCCCGGGACAGGGGTTAACATTCAGTACTTC. As protein: CATSPGTGVNIQYF.

This clone was found a few times. The rearrangement links TRBV5-4 to TRBJ2-3, with TRBD1 as a possible D gene (5 bases). CDR1 is SGHNT, CDR2 YYREEE, per germline (reference sequence). The CDR3 is 14 residues long. With 4 bases removed from V and 2 bases from J, the gap between germline ends came to 11 bases. CDR3 sequence: CASSPGQATDTQYF. CDR3 sequence (DNA): TGTGCCAGCAGCCCTGGACAAGCCACAGATACGCAGTATTTT.

This chain links TRBV19 with TRBJ2-7; 7 bases line up with TRBD2. CDR3 size: 13 residues. Germline V CDR1 and CDR2: LNHDA, SQIVND (reference sequence). J lost 0 bases, V lost 4 bases, and 0 bases had no gene match. This CDR3 is CASSSGSSYEQYF. The CDR3 DNA sequence: TGTGCCAGTAGTAGCGGGAGCTCCTACGAGCAGTACTTC.

This clone was observed a few times. The V and J genes are TRBV19 and TRBJ2-1, with D perhaps matching TRBD1 (5 bases). The germline V and J ends were trimmed by 7 bases and 7 bases, with 23 bases remaining between them. Germline-derived CDR1 and CDR2 are LNHDA and SQIVND (reference sequence). This CDR3 spans 16 amino acids. The CDR3 loop is CASKDLKGRFTNEQFF. In DNA, the CDR3 is TGTGCCAGTAAGGATTTGAAGGGGCGCTTCACGAATGAGCAGTTCTTC.

V is TRBV27 and J is TRBJ1-1, with D perhaps matching TRBD1 (5 bases). CDR1 MNHEY and CDR2 SMNVEV come from the germline V gene (reference sequence). This CDR3 is 13 amino acids long. Trimming took 6 bases from V and 0 from J, leaving 8 bases between them. CDR3 in DNA: TGTGCCAGCAGCCGCAGGGTGAACACTGAAGCTTTCTTT. As protein: CASSRRVNTEAFF.

This clone has just a few counts. The chain joins TRBV11-2 to TRBJ1-2; D perhaps matches TRBD1 (6 bases). There are 14 residues in the CDR3. Germline values: CDR1 SGHAT, CDR2 FQNNGV. V was trimmed by 5 bases and J by 4 bases, leaving 14 bases between them. The CDR3 DNA is TGTGCCAGCAGCCCATACGGACAGACCTATGGCTACACCTTC. Its protein product is CASSPYGQTYGYTF. The variable domain in full, with the rest retrieved from reference TRBV11-2 and TRBJ1-2, is EAGVAQSPRYKIIEKRQSVAFWCNPISGHATLYWYQQILGQGPKLLIQFQNNGVVDDSQLPKDRFSAERLKGVDSTLKIQPAKLEDSAVYLCASSPYGQTYGYTFGSGTRLTVV.

The chain carries TRBV2 and TRBJ2-1, with 7 bases that match TRBD2. This CDR3 spans 11 amino acids. Per the germline V gene, CDR1 is SNHLY and CDR2 is FYNNEI. The junction had 8 bases not matched to a gene; V was cut back by 8 bases and J by 13 bases. The CDR3 loop reads CASGISGPQFF. DNA for the CDR3: TGTGCCAGCGGAATTAGCGGGCCACAGTTCTTC.

The chain links TRBV7-9 to TRBJ1-1; D is undetermined. The germline V gene has CDR1 SEHNR and CDR2 FQNEAQ (reference sequence). The CDR3 totals 13 residues. V gave up 1 base and J gave up 1 base, with 4 bases separating them. The CDR3 is CASSLGQNTEAFF. The CDR3 nucleotides read TGTGCCAGCAGCTTAGGGCAGAACACTGAAGCTTTCTTT.

J is TRBJ1-2 and V is TRBV30; 8 positions match TRBD1. CDR1 GTSNPN and CDR2 SVGIG come from the germline V gene (reference sequence). The V and J ends lost 5 bases and 5 bases, in that order; junction bases with no gene match: 7. The CDR3 is made up of 13 amino acids. The CDR3 is CAWAGQGLYGYTF. CDR3 nucleotide sequence: TGTGCCTGGGCCGGACAGGGTTTATATGGCTACACCTTC.